This TCR beta chain comes out of a study of blood T cell repertoires in COVID-19. Study summary: PBMCs, B-cell-depleted T cells, or T cells were the source of the cDNA or gDNA that made up the material.

The V segment lost 8 bases and the J segment 6 bases; nucleotides outside the gene matches: 13. In germline, CDR1 is MGHDK, CDR2 SYGVNS. There are 15 residues in the CDR3. Here immunoSEQ multiplex PCR was the method, and the copy in TCRdb shows in-frame clones only, minus some. Of 250,000 or so clones listed, approximately 88% are singletons. Source material: PBMCs or T cells enriched from blood (not recorded which). The clonotype was recovered from a woman in her thirties or forties who had been exposed to COVID-19. This chain uses TRBV25-1 with TRBJ2-7; 10 bases match TRBD2. The CDR3 is CASSRWSGGAGEQYF. The DNA for the CDR3 is TGTGCCAGCTCAAGATGGAGCGGGGGGGCCGGCGAGCAGTACTTC.